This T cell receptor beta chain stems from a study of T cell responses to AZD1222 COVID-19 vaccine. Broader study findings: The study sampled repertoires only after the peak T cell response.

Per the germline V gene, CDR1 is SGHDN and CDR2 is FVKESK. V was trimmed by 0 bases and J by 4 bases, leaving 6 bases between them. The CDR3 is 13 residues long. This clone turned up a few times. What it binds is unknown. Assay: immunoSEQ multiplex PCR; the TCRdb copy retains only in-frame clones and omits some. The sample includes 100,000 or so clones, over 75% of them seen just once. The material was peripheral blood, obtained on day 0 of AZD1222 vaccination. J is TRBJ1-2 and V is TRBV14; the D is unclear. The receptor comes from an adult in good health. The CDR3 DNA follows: TGTGCCAGCAGCCAAGATATCGGCTATGGCTACACCTTC. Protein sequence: CASSQDIGYGYTF. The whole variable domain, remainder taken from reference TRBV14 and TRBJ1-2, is EAGVTQFPSHSVIEKGQTVTLRCDPISGHDNLYWYRRVMGKEIKFLLHFVKESKQDESGMPNNRFLAERTGGTYSTLKVQPAELEDSGVYFCASSQDIGYGYTFGSGTRLTVV.